This TCR beta chain was identified during a study of regulatory T cells in long-lasting Graves disease. Overall study: Antithyroid drugs had been taken by newly diagnosed Graves' patients for under 3 months.

iRepertoire HTBI primers and Arm-PCR of CDR3 regions built TCR beta libraries. TCRdb analysed the multiplex PCR reads with MiXCR anew, one entry per CDR3 protein. The top ten hold 25% of the sample, which has about 530,000 distinct CDR3 sequences, about 16% seen once. In this sample, this clonotype turned up many times. The V and J ends lost 3 bases and 8 bases respectively, with 4 bases between them. The CDR3 extends over 11 amino acids. Germline V gives CDR1 LGHDT, CDR2 YNNKEL (reference sequence). Time point given: newly diagnosed GD, antithyroid drugs for less than 3 months. TCR sequences were obtained from RNA taken from PBMCs. Staff took about 9.8 milliliters of peripheral blood and put it into EDTA tubes. A further study also used this sample, focusing on T cells in Graves' hyperthyroidism and ophthalmopathy.

V is TRBV3-1 and J is TRBJ2-2; D call uncertain. This TCR was recovered from a woman aged 35 to 60 with Graves disease. The specimen comprised peripheral blood mononuclear cells (PBMCs), sampled at new diagnosis, from a patient treated with antithyroid drugs. The CDR3 here is CASSHSGELFF. CDR3 nucleotides: TGTGCCAGCAGCCATTCTGGGGAGCTGTTTTTT.